The T cell receptor beta chain under discussion was sequenced for a study of CD8 T cells in ankylosing spondylitis. Quantitative molecular-barcoded 5'-RACE generated the TCR beta libraries. TCRdb redid the calling of the 5' RACE reads with MiXCR, one entry per CDR3 protein. Here the sample spans about 140,000 distinct CDR3 sequences, roughly 8.8% being singletons. General study results and limits: Those disease-linked clones were CD8+; they were also relatively rare in peripheral blood. The authors reported significant enrichment of disease-linked clones in matched ankylosing spondylitis synovial fluid. Ankylosing spondylitis blood appeared to carry a characteristic TCR beta motif of roughly 8 highly homologous variants.

The table lists this clonotype with a count of one. Its specificity is unknown. This clonotype was obtained from a male donor with ankylosing spondylitis. The sequencing sample was made of synovial fluid, either unsorted or a sorted T cell fraction (not recorded which).

The CDR3 loop is CASSVPQNTEAFF. CDR3 sequence (DNA): TGTGCCAGCAGTGTCCCCCAGAACACTGAAGCTTTCTTT. The chain combines TRBV6-4 with TRBJ1-1; no clear D. Germline V gene sequence: CDR1 MRHNA, CDR2 SNTAGT. This CDR3 region has 13 residues. V lost 4 bases and J lost 1, with 7 bases in between.